This is a list of T cell receptor beta chains from one sample in a study of early T cells in non-severe SARS-CoV-2 infection. TCRdb re-called the 5' RACE reads with MiXCR, one entry per CDR3 protein. The sample carries fewer than 55,000 distinct CDR3 sequences, about 9.1% recorded once. The source material was whole blood. The receptors here all came from an adult who was a healthcare worker with PCR-confirmed SARS-CoV-2 infection or an uninfected control (not recorded which). Both conserved end residues are part of each CDR3. A D gene is named only where the DNA matches it firmly. A row's size may be missing; if present it is once, few, many or a size class.

TRBV4-1,many,.,TRBJ1-6,15,CASSQVPTGESPLHF,TGCGCCAGCAGCCAAGTTCCAACGGGAGAATCACCCCTCCACTTT
TRBV13,many,TRBD2,TRBJ2-1,15,CASSYRTSGRNEQFF,TGTGCCAGCAGCTACCGGACTAGCGGGCGCAATGAGCAGTTCTTC
TRBV7-9,.,.,TRBJ2-2,12,CASRRGPGELFF,TGTGCCAGCAGGAGGGGCCCCGGGGAGCTGTTTTTT
TRBV20-1,.,TRBD2,TRBJ2-1,14,CSARIPSGTDEQFF,TGCAGTGCTAGAATACCTAGCGGGACGGATGAGCAGTTCTTC
TRBV20-1,many,TRBD1,TRBJ1-6,13,CSAEQGAGSPLHF,TGCAGTGCTGAACAGGGGGCTGGATCACCCCTCCACTTT
TRBV3-1,many,TRBD1,TRBJ1-2,16,CASSPWTGDASYGYTF,TGTGCCAGCAGCCCTTGGACAGGGGATGCGTCGTATGGCTACACCTTC
TRBV29-1,few,TRBD2,TRBJ2-5,14,CSVPGSGIGETQYF,TGCAGCGTCCCGGGTAGCGGGATCGGGGAGACCCAGTACTTC
TRBV27,many,.,TRBJ2-4,13,CASRTGYKNIQYF,TGTGCCAGTCGAACAGGGTACAAAAACATTCAGTACTTC
TRBV3-1,many,.,TRBJ2-1,16,CASSQDPGLTNNEQFF,TGTGCCAGCAGCCAAGACCCGGGACTCACAAACAATGAGCAGTTCTTC
TRBV11-2,.,.,TRBJ2-4,13,CVSSSSPGNIQYF,TGTGTCAGCAGCTCCTCCCCTGGAAACATTCAGTACTTC
TRBV7-9,many,.,TRBJ1-1,14,CASSLDGGDTEAFF,TGTGCCAGCAGCTTAGATGGGGGAGACACTGAAGCTTTCTTT
TRBV10-3,few,.,TRBJ2-7,14,CATRAGVSSYEQYF,TGTGCCACCAGGGCAGGGGTTAGCTCCTACGAGCAGTACTTC
TRBV20-1,many,TRBD1,TRBJ1-1,17,CSAPYPRQGREKSEAFF,TGCAGTGCCCCGTACCCACGACAGGGGAGGGAGAAGTCTGAAGCTTTCTTT
TRBV5-8,few,.,TRBJ2-7,14,CASSLRRSSYEQYF,TGTGCCAGCAGCTTGAGGAGGAGCTCCTACGAGCAGTACTTC
TRBV18,many,.,TRBJ1-3,16,CASSPPGVTSGNTIYF,TGTGCCAGCTCACCTCCCGGAGTAACCTCTGGAAACACCATATATTTT
TRBV29-1,many,.,TRBJ2-5,11,CSVEPGETQYF,TGCAGCGTTGAACCGGGGGAGACCCAGTACTTC
TRBV20-1,many,.,TRBJ2-5,14,CSARESVSGGTQYF,TGCAGTGCTAGAGAATCCGTGTCCGGCGGGACCCAGTACTTC
TRBV5-1,many,.,TRBJ1-3,15,CASSLAFPSGNTIYF,TGCGCCAGCAGCTTGGCCTTTCCATCTGGAAACACCATATATTTT
TRBV6-6,many,.,TRBJ2-6,16,CASSYTWVSGANVLTF,TGTGCCAGCAGTTACACATGGGTCTCTGGGGCCAACGTCCTGACTTTC
TRBV6-6,few,TRBD1,TRBJ1-5,16,CASSYDAGTGNQPQHF,TGTGCCAGCAGTTACGACGCCGGGACAGGGAATCAGCCCCAGCATTTT
TRBV7-3,many,TRBD2,TRBJ2-1,15,CASSLRLAGVNEQFF,TGTGCCAGCAGCCTCCGACTAGCGGGAGTAAATGAGCAGTTCTTC
TRBV5-1,many,.,TRBJ2-3,14,CASSQQGYQDTQYF,TGCGCCAGCAGCCAGCAGGGGTACCAGGATACGCAGTATTTT
TRBV12-3/TRBV12-4,many,.,TRBJ2-2,12,CASSFPSGELFF,TGTGCCAGCAGTTTCCCCTCCGGGGAGCTGTTTTTT
TRBV7-2,few,TRBD1,TRBJ2-1,15,CASSSRDRAFNEQFF,TGTGCCAGCAGCTCACGGGACAGGGCTTTTAATGAGCAGTTCTTC
TRBV20-1,many,.,TRBJ2-1,14,CSARDEERYNEQFF,TGCAGTGCTAGAGATGAGGAGCGGTACAATGAGCAGTTCTTC
TRBV7-2,many,.,TRBJ2-3,16,CASSLVTERPSDTQYF,TGTGCCAGCAGCTTAGTCACGGAGCGCCCTTCAGATACGCAGTATTTT
TRBV30,many,.,TRBJ1-2,12,CAWHRDGYGYTF,TGTGCCTGGCACAGGGACGGCTATGGCTACACCTTC
TRBV7-3,.,TRBD2,TRBJ2-1,15,CASSQGLAGGDEQFF,TGTGCCAGCAGCCAGGGGCTAGCGGGGGGCGATGAGCAGTTCTTC
TRBV7-8,many,.,TRBJ2-1,16,CASSLFSPRTDNEQFF,TGTGCCAGCAGCTTATTTTCTCCACGGACCGACAATGAGCAGTTCTTC
TRBV2,.,.,TRBJ2-1,11,CASRTYNEQFF,TGTGCCAGCAGGACGTACAATGAGCAGTTCTTC
TRBV18,.,.,TRBJ1-5,13,CASSRELRRPQHF,TGTGCCAGCTCACGCGAACTCAGGAGGCCCCAGCATTTT
TRBV7-6,many,.,TRBJ1-5,14,CASSLSAGDQPQHF,TGTGCCAGCAGCTTATCCGCAGGGGATCAGCCCCAGCATTTT
TRBV11-2,.,TRBD1,TRBJ2-7,17,CASSFRPRQGISYEQYF,TGTGCCAGCAGCTTCCGCCCCAGACAGGGGATATCCTACGAGCAGTACTTC